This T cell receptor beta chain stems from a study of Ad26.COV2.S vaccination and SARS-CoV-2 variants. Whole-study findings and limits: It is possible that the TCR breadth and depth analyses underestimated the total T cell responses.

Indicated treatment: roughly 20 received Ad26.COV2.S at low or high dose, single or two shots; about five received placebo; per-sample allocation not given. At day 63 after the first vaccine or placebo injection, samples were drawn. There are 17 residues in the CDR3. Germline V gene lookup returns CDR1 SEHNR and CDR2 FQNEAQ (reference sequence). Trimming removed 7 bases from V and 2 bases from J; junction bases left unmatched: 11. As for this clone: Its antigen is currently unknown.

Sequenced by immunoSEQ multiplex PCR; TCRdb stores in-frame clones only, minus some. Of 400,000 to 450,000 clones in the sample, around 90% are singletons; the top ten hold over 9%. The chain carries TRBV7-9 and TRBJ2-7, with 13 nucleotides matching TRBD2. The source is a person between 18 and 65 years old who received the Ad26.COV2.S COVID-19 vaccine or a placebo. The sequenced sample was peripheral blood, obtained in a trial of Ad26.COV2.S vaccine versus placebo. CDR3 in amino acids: CASTPWGTSGATYEQYF. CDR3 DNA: TGTGCCAGCACCCCCTGGGGGACTAGCGGGGCCACCTACGAGCAGTACTTC. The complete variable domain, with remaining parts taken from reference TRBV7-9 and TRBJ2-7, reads DTGVSQNPRHKITKRGQNVTFRCDPISEHNRLYWYRQTLGQGPEFLTYFQNEAQLEKSRLLSDRFSAERPKGSFSTLEIQRTEQGDSAMYLCASTPWGTSGATYEQYFGPGTRLTVT.